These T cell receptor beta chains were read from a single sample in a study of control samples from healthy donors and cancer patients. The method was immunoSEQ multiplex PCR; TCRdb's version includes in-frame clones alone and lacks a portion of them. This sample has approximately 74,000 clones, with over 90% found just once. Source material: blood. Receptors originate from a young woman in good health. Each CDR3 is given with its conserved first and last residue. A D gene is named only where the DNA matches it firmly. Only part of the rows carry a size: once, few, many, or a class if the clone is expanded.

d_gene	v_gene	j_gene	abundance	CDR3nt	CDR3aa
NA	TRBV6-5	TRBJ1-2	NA	TGTGCCAGCAGTTACGGCAGGGGCGCCTATGGCTACACCTTC	CASSYGRGAYGYTF
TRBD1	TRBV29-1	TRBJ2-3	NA	TGCAGCGTTGAGGTCCCGGACAGGGAGAGCTCAGATACGCAGTATTTT	CSVEVPDRESSDTQYF
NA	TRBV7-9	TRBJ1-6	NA	TGTGCGAGGCATAAGGGGGGGAGCTCCTATAATTCACCCCTCCACTTT	CARHKGGSSYNSPLHF
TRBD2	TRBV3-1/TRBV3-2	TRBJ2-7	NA	TGTGCCAGCAGCCAAGATAATAGCGGGAGCTCCTACGAGCAGTACTTC	CASSQDNSGSSYEQYF
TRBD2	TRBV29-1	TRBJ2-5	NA	TGCAGCGTTGAGGGGACTAGCGGGGGAAGCGAGACCCAGTACTTC	CSVEGTSGGSETQYF
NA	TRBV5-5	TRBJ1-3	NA	TGTGCCAGCAGAAGAACCGGAAACACCATATATTTT	CASRRTGNTIYF
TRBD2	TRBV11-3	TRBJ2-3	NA	TGTGCCAGCAGCTCGACATCCGGGGGGGCAGGAGATACGCAGTATTTT	CASSSTSGGAGDTQYF
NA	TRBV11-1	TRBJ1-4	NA	TGTGCCAGCAGCTGGGCCGGACAGAATGAAAAACTGTTTTTT	CASSWAGQNEKLFF
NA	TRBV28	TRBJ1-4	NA	TGTGCCAGCAGTTTGGGCAGCTCTAATGAAAAACTGTTTTTT	CASSLGSSNEKLFF
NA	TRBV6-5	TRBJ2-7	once	TGTGCCAGCGTAGGTCTCTACGAGCAGTACTTC	CASVGLYEQYF
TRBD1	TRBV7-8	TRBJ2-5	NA	TGTGCCAGCAGCTTAGGACAGGGGGTAGAGACCCAGTACTTC	CASSLGQGVETQYF
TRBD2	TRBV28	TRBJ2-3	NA	TGTGCCAGCACCGTCCCCCCCTCTAGCGGGGGGGCCATAGATACGCAGTATTTT	CASTVPPSSGGAIDTQYF
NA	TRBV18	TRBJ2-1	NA	TGTGCCGGCTCACCACCTGTCGATTGGAATGAGCAGTTCTTC	CAGSPPVDWNEQFF
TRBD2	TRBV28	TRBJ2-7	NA	TGTGCCAGCAGGCCTTACGGGGGGGGTACCTACGAGCAGTACTTC	CASRPYGGGTYEQYF
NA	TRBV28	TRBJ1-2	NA	TGTGCCAGCAGTTTAGTCCCCGAGACAGAACTTAACTATGGCTACACCTTC	CASSLVPETELNYGYTF
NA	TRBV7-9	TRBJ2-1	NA	TGTGCCAGCAGCCTTAGGGGAGACGAGCAGTTCTTC	CASSLRGDEQFF
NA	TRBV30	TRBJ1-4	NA	TGTGCCTCAGGCCGGCAGGGGACCCCTAATGAAAAACTGTTTTTT	CASGRQGTPNEKLFF
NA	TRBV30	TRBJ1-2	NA	TGTGCCTGGAACCGGGGGCGTCTAGGTGGCTACACCTTC	CAWNRGRLGGYTF
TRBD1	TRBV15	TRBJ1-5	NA	TGTGCCACCAGCAGAGATCGGACAGGGTATTCGGTCAATCAGCCCCAGCATTTT	CATSRDRTGYSVNQPQHF
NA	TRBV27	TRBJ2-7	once	TGTGCCAGCAGTTTATCAGGTCAGGGTAACTACGAGCAGTACTTC	CASSLSGQGNYEQYF
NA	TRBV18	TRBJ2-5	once	TGTGCCAGCTCACACCGGGACAACACTCAAGAGACCCAGTACTTC	CASSHRDNTQETQYF
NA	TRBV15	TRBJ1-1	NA	TGTGCCACCAGCTGGGACAAGAACACTGAAGCTTTCTTT	CATSWDKNTEAFF
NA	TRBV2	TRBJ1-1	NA	TGTGCCAGCAAAGGCGCGGGACAGAACACTGAAGCTTTCTTT	CASKGAGQNTEAFF
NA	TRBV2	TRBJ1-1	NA	TGTGCCAGCATTCTGTTGGCGGGCACTGAAGCTTTCTTT	CASILLAGTEAFF
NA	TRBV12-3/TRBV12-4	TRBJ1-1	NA	TGTGCCAGCAGTTTCGGAACTGAAGCTTTCTTT	CASSFGTEAFF
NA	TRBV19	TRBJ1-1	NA	TGTGCCAGTAGTATAGACCCCGGCCTCAGAAACACTGAAGCTTTCTTT	CASSIDPGLRNTEAFF
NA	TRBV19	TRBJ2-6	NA	TGTGCCAGTATTGACACTGGGGCCAACGTCCTGACTTTC	CASIDTGANVLTF
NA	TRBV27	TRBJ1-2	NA	TGTGCCAGCAGGGGGTGGTATGGCTACACCTTC	CASRGWYGYTF